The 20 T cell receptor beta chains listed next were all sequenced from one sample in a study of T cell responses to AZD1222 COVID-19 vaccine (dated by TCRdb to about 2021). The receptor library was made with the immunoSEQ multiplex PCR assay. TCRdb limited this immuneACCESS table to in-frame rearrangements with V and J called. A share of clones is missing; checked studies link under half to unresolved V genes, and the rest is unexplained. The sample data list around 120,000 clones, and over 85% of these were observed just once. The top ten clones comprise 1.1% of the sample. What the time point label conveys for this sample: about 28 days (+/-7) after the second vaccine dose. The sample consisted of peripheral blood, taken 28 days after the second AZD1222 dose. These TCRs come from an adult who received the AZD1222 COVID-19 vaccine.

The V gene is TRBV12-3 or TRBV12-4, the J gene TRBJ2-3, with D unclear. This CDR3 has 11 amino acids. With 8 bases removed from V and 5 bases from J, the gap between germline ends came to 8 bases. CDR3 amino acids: CASVLLDTQYF. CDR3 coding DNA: TGTGCCAGCGTACTGCTAGATACGCAGTATTTT.

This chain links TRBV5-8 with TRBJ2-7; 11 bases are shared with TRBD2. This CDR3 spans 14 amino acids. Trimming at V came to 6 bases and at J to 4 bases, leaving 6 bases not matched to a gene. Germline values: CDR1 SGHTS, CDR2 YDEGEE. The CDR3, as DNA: TGTGCCAGCAACAGACTAGCGGGACCTTACGAGCAGTACTTC. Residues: CASNRLAGPYEQYF. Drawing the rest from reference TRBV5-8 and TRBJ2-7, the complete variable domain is EAGVTQSPTHLIKTRGQQATLRCSPISGHTSVYWYQQALGLGLQFLLWYDEGEERNRGNFPPRFSGRQFPNYSSELNVNALELEDSALYLCASNRLAGPYEQYFGPGTRLTVT.

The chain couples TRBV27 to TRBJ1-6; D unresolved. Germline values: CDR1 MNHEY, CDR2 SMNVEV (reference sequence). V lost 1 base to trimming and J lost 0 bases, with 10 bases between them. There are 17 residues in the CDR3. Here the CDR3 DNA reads TGTGCCAGCAGTTTATTAGTCGGTGGCTCCTATAATTCACCCCTCCACTTT. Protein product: CASSLLVGGSYNSPLHF.

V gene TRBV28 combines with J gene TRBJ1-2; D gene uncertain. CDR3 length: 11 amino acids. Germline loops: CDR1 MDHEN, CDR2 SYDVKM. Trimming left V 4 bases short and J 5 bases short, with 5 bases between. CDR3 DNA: TGTGCCAGCAGTTATGGATATGGCTACACCTTC. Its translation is CASSYGYGYTF.

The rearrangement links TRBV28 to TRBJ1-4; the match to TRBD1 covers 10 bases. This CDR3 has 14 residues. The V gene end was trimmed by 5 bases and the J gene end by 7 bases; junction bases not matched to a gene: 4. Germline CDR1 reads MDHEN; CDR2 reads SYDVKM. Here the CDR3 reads CASSPGTGVEKLFF. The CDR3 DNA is TGTGCCAGCAGTCCCGGGACAGGGGTTGAAAAACTGTTTTTT.

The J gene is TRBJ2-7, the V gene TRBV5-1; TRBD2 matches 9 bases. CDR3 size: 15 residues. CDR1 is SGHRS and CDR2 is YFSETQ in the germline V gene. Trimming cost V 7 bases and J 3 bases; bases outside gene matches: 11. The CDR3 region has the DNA TGCGCCAGCCAAGCCGGGACTAGCAAATTCTACGAGCAGTACTTC. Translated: CASQAGTSKFYEQYF. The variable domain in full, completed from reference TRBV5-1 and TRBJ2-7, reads KAGVTQTPRYLIKTRGQQVTLSCSPISGHRSVSWYQQTPGQGLQFLFEYFSETQRNKGNFPGRFSGRQFSNSRSEMNVSTLELGDSALYLCASQAGTSKFYEQYFGPGTRLTVT.

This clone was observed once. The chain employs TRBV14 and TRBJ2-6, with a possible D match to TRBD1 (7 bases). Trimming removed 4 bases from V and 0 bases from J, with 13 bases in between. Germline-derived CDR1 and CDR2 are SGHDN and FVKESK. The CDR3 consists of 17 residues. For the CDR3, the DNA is TGTGCCAGCAGCCCGGGGGCAGGGGGCTCTGGGGCCAACGTCCTGACTTTC. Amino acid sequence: CASSPGAGGSGANVLTF.

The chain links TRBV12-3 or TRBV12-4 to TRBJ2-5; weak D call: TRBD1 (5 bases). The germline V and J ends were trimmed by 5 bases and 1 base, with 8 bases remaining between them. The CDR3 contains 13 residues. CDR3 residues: CASSPGSQETQYF. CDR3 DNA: TGTGCCAGCAGTCCAGGGTCCCAAGAGACCCAGTACTTC.

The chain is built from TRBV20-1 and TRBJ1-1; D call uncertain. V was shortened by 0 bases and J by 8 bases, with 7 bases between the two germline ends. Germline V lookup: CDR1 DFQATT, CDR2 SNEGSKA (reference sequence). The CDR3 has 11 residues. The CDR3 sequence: CSARDEEEAFF. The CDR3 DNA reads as TGCAGTGCTAGAGATGAGGAGGAAGCTTTCTTT.

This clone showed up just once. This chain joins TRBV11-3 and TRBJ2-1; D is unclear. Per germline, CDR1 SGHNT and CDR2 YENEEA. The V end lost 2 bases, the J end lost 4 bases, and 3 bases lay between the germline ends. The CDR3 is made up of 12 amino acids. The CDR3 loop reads CASSLRYNEQFF. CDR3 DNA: TGTGCCAGCAGCTTAAGGTACAATGAGCAGTTCTTC.

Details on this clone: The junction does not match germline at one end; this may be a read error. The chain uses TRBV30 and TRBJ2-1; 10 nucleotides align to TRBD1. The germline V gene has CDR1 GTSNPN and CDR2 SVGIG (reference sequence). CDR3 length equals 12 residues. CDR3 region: CASDRGFRRRVF. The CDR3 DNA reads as TGTGCCTCGGACAGGGGGTTTCGTCGTAGGGTCTTC.

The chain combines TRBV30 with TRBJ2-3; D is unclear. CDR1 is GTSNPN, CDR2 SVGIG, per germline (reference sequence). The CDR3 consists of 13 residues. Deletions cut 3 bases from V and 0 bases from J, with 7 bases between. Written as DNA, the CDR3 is TGTGCCTGGAGCTACGTTAGCACAGATACGCAGTATTTT. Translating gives CAWSYVSTDTQYF.

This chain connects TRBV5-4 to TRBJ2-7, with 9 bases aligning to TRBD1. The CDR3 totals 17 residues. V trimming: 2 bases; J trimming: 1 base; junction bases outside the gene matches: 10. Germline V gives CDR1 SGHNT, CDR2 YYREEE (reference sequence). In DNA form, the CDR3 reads TGTGCCAGCAGCTTAGGGACAGGGATGGTTGGATCCTACGAGCAGTACTTC. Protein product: CASSLGTGMVGSYEQYF. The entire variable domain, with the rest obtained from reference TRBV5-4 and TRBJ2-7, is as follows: ETGVTQSPTHLIKTRGQQVTLRCSSQSGHNTVSWYQQALGQGPQFIFQYYREEENGRGNFPPRFSGLQFPNYSSELNVNALELDDSALYLCASSLGTGMVGSYEQYFGPGTRLTVT.

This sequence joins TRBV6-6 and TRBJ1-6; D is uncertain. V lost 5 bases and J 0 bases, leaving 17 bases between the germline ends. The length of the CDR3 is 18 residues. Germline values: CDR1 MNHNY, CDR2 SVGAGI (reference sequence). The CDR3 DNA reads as TGTGCCAGCAGTCTTAGGCAGCCCGAGCCCTCCTATAATTCACCCCTCCACTTT. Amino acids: CASSLRQPEPSYNSPLHF.

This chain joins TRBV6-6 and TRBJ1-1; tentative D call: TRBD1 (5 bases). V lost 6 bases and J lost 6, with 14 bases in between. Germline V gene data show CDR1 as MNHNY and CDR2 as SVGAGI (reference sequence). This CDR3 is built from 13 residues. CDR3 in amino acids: CASRPRGGAEAFF. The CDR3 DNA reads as TGTGCCAGCAGGCCACGGGGCGGGGCTGAAGCTTTCTTT.

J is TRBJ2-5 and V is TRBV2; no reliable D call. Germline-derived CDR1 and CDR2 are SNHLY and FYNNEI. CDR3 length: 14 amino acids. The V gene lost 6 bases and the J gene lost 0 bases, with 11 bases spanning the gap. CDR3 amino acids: CASRVSSYQETQYF. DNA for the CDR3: TGTGCCAGCAGGGTTAGCTCGTACCAAGAGACCCAGTACTTC.

The CDR3: CASSGDRAPLHF. The CDR3 DNA is TGTGCCAGCAGTGGGGACCGCGCACCCCTCCACTTT. The rearrangement joins TRBV2 to TRBJ1-6, with D maybe TRBD1 (5 bases). CDR3 length equals 12 residues. In germline, CDR1 is SNHLY, CDR2 FYNNEI. V lost 4 bases and J 11 bases, leaving 9 bases between the germline ends.

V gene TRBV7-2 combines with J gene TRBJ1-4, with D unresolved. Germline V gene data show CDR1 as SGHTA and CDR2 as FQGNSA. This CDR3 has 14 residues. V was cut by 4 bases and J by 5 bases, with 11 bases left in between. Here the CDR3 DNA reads TGTGCCAGCAGCTCCAGGACGGGAAATGAAAAACTGTTTTTT. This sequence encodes CASSSRTGNEKLFF.

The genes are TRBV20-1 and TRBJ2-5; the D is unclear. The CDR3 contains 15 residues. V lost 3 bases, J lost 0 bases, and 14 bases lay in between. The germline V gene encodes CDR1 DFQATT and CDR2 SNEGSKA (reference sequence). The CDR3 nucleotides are TGCAGTGCTAGTCCATTTGACGGGTACCAAGAGACCCAGTACTTC. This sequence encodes CSASPFDGYQETQYF.

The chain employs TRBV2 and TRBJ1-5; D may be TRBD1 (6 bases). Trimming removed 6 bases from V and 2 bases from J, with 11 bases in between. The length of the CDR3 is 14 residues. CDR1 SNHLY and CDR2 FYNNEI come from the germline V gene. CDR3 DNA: TGTGCCAGCAGGCAGGGGAAAGGCAATCAGCCCCAGCATTTT. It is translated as CASRQGKGNQPQHF.